Listed here are 4 T cell receptor beta chains from one sample, sequenced in a study of T-cell reconstitution after alpha-beta-depleted transplantation in children. Library preparation (for TCRbeta) was performed with unique molecular identifiers. Using its own MiXCR run on the PCR reads, TCRdb lists one record per CDR3 protein. There are about 460,000 distinct CDR3 sequences in the sample; 12% occur only once, and about 6% lies in the top ten. Specimen: PBMCs from the stem cell graft donor, collected from the stem cell graft. These receptors all stem from a human donor who donated a stem cell graft to a child with combined immunodeficiency.

This clonotype was recorded many times. The rearrangement joins TRBV4-3 to TRBJ2-3, with 11 bases aligning to TRBD2. Germline-derived CDR1 and CDR2 are LGHNA and YSLEER. V lost 3 bases to trimming and J lost 3 bases; unmatched junction nucleotides: 5. The CDR3 is made up of 16 amino acids. The CDR3 protein is CASSQVAGGQTDTQYF. In DNA form, the CDR3 reads TGCGCCAGCAGCCAGGTAGCGGGGGGGCAGACAGATACGCAGTATTTT.

The chain has TRBV20-1 and TRBJ2-7; 7 bases fit TRBD2. The CDR3 has 12 amino acids. The germline gives CDR1 DFQATT, CDR2 SNEGSKA (reference sequence). The junction had 3 bases not matched to a gene; V was cut back by 3 bases and J by 4 bases. CDR3 sequence (DNA): TGCAGTGCTAGTGGGGGGGGGTACGAGCAGTACTTC. Amino acids: CSASGGGYEQYF.

In its sample, this clonotype was seen a few times. The V and J genes are TRBV6-2 or TRBV6-3 and TRBJ1-1; D gene ambiguous. The germline V and J ends were trimmed by 0 bases and 5 bases, with 13 bases remaining between them. The CDR3 has 15 residues. Germline CDR1 and CDR2: MNHEY and SVGEGT. This CDR3 reads CASSYSNFVQTEAFF. The DNA for the CDR3 is TGTGCCAGCAGTTACTCGAATTTCGTACAGACTGAAGCTTTCTTT.

The chain joins TRBV20-1 to TRBJ2-1; TRBD2 aligns across 11 bases. Per germline, CDR1 DFQATT and CDR2 SNEGSKA (reference sequence). This CDR3 is built from 15 residues. With 0 bases clipped from V and 6 bases from J, the junction kept 4 bases outside the gene matches. The DNA of the CDR3 is TGCAGTGCTAGAGATAGCGGGAGGGCCGGCAATGAGCAGTTCTTC. It is translated as CSARDSGRAGNEQFF.